This TCR beta chain was found in a study of T cell clonotyping in hematopoietic cell transplantation. Study-wide findings and caveats: Graft donor and pretransplant recipient Inverse Simpson Index values predicted broader posttransplant TCR diversity.

The CDR3 is 14 residues long. CDR1 and CDR2 from the germline V gene are MNHNS and SASEGT. Trimming cost V 1 base and J 2 bases, with 8 bases left between them. Worth noting for this clone: Its target is unknown.

TCRdb's table, derived via immunoSEQ multiplex PCR, lists solely in-frame clones and lacks some. The table records over 25,000 clones, around 95% of them present only once. The V gene is TRBV6-1, the J gene TRBJ1-1; D is unresolved. The receptor was derived from a man aged 50-60 years in good health. Some clones in this sample may be carry-over from other donors' samples. Sequenced sample: peripheral blood mononuclear cells. CDR3 loop: CASSEGALNTEAFF. The CDR3 nucleotides read TGTGCCAGCAGTGAAGGAGCCCTTAACACTGAAGCTTTCTTT.